Presented here are 2 T cell receptor beta chains from one specimen sequenced in a study of cytomegalovirus exposure and HLA in healthy donors. Use of 60 Vbeta and 13 Jbeta primers characterized the PCR. Using immunoSEQ multiplex PCR, the repertoire was profiled, and TCRdb retains in-frame clones only, with some absent. The sample has around 150,000 clones, approximately 73% seen once; the top ten hold 13% to 15%. The sequencing input was PBMCs. The receptors were sampled from a human donor in good health.

The chain joins TRBV29-1 to TRBJ2-3; D ambiguous. The germline V gene has CDR1 SQVTM and CDR2 ANQGSEA. CDR3 length: 15 residues. V was shortened by 1 base and J by 1 base, with 12 bases between the two germline ends. The CDR3: CSVEGIYVGTDTQYF. CDR3 bases: TGCAGCGTTGAAGGTATATACGTAGGCACAGATACGCAGTATTTT.

The rearrangement links TRBV2 to TRBJ1-3; 10 bases map to TRBD1. V shed 5 bases and J 3 bases; nucleotides not matched to a gene: 13. Germline V lookup: CDR1 SNHLY, CDR2 FYNNEI. This CDR3 comprises 18 residues. As DNA, the CDR3 is TGTGCCAGCAGTCGACAGGGGGCGCGATTGATAGGTGGAAACACCATATATTTT. Residues: CASSRQGARLIGGNTIYF.